This TCR beta chain was documented in a study of blood T cell repertoires in COVID-19. Some clones are missing from TCRdb's copy, which holds only in-frame ones; the method was immunoSEQ multiplex PCR. The sample lists just over 150,000 clones; about 80% were seen once. The CDR3 runs to 16 residues. CDR1 is MGHRA, CDR2 YSYEKL, per germline. With 0 bases removed from V and 0 bases from J, the gap between germline ends came to 9 bases. J is TRBJ1-3 and V is TRBV4-1; D gene uncertain. Sequenced material: peripheral blood. This receptor was obtained from a woman in her thirties or forties with COVID-19, enrolled during active disease. CDR3 coding DNA: TGCGCCAGCAGCCAAGAAACCGGGAACTCTGGAAACACCATATATTTT. It specifies CASSQETGNSGNTIYF.